The rows below give T cell receptor beta chains drawn from one sample of a study of cytomegalovirus exposure and HLA in healthy donors. Sequenced by immunoSEQ multiplex PCR; TCRdb stores in-frame clones only, minus some. The sample lists more than 85,000 clones; 70% to 80% were seen once. Sequenced material: PBMCs. The receptor set was obtained from a man aged 25 to 40 in good health and CMV-seronegative. The CDR3 runs from the conserved cysteine through the conserved F or W. The D gene is left open where the match is weak. The size field is filled for only some rows; it gives once, few, many or a size class.

clone size	D gene	V gene	J gene	CDR3 protein	CDR3 DNA
few	NA	TRBV28	TRBJ1-3	CASSLQGMGNTIYF	TGTGCCAGCAGTTTACAGGGGATGGGAAACACCATATATTTT
NA	TRBD1	TRBV5-1	TRBJ1-2	CASSLAGTGTNYGYTF	TGCGCCAGCAGCTTGGCGGGGACAGGGACTAACTATGGCTACACCTTC
NA	TRBD2	TRBV6-5	TRBJ2-3	CASSYLAGKKYF	TGTGCCAGCAGTTACCTAGCGGGGAAAAAGTATTTT
once	NA	TRBV4-1	TRBJ1-2	CASSQGSTANYGYTF	TGCGCCAGCAGCCAAGGCTCGACAGCTAACTATGGCTACACCTTC
NA	NA	TRBV7-9	TRBJ1-2	CASSLQEVGYGYTF	TGTGCCAGCAGCTTACAAGAGGTTGGCTATGGCTACACCTTC
NA	NA	TRBV19	TRBJ1-1	CASMVQANTEAFF	TGTGCCAGTATGGTCCAGGCGAACACTGAAGCTTTCTTT
NA	TRBD1	TRBV29-1	TRBJ1-2	CSVGDRELDYTF	TGCAGCGTCGGGGACAGGGAACTTGACTACACCTTC
NA	TRBD1	TRBV6-1	TRBJ1-1	CASSEVRTGRTEAFF	TGTGCCAGCAGTGAAGTACGGACAGGGAGGACTGAAGCTTTCTTT
NA	TRBD2	TRBV30	TRBJ2-7	CAWSVTGGLAGYEQYF	TGTGCCTGGAGTGTGACCGGCGGACTAGCTGGCTACGAGCAGTACTTC
NA	TRBD2	TRBV27	TRBJ2-1	CASSWVAGTSIGGQFF	TGTGCCAGCAGTTGGGTAGCGGGAACCTCTATTGGGGGGCAGTTCTTC
NA	TRBD1	TRBV5-1	TRBJ2-1	CASSSMVAGGNEQFF	TGCGCCAGCAGCTCCATGGTGGCAGGGGGCAATGAGCAGTTCTTC
NA	NA	TRBV30	TRBJ2-1	CAIRSYNEQFF	TGTGCCATTCGGTCCTACAATGAGCAGTTCTTC
NA	NA	TRBV4-1	TRBJ1-2	CASSQRTAPDGYTF	TGCGCCAGCAGCCAAAGGACTGCGCCCGATGGCTACACCTTC
NA	NA	TRBV6-1	TRBJ1-1	CASSQDTTTFEAFF	TGTGCCAGCAGTCAGGACACTACCACGTTTGAAGCTTTCTTT
NA	TRBD1	TRBV4-3	TRBJ2-3	CASSQDRARGLPDTQYF	TGCGCCAGCAGCCAAGATCGTGCCAGGGGGCTCCCAGATACGCAGTATTTT
NA	TRBD1	TRBV19	TRBJ1-2	CASSTGQGLYGYTF	TGTGCCAGTAGCACCGGACAGGGATTATATGGCTACACCTTC
NA	TRBD2	TRBV4-2	TRBJ2-1	CASSQDLAGGDEQFF	TGTGCCAGCAGCCAAGATCTAGCGGGAGGGGATGAGCAGTTCTTC
NA	NA	TRBV19	TRBJ2-3	CASSIAGTTDTQYF	TGTGCCAGTAGTATTGCGGGGACCACAGATACGCAGTATTTT
NA	NA	TRBV18	TRBJ1-5	CASSPRTGNQPQHF	TGTGCCAGCTCACCCCGAACGGGAAACCAGCCCCAGCATTTT
NA	NA	TRBV6-5	TRBJ1-2	CASSSPFRAYGYTF	TGTGCCAGCAGCTCGCCGTTCAGGGCTTATGGCTACACCTTC
NA	TRBD1	TRBV9	TRBJ1-1	CASSVGQGYTEAFF	TGTGCCAGCAGCGTAGGACAGGGCTACACTGAAGCTTTCTTT
NA	TRBD1	TRBV6-5	TRBJ1-2	CASRETGMDGYTF	TGTGCCAGCAGGGAGACAGGGATGGATGGCTACACCTTC
NA	NA	TRBV19	TRBJ1-1	CASSIRPVLGAEAFF	TGTGCCAGTAGTATTAGGCCGGTCCTAGGCGCTGAAGCTTTCTTT
NA	TRBD1	TRBV9	TRBJ2-7	CASSVDTGGSHEQYF	TGTGCCAGCAGCGTAGATACAGGGGGTAGCCACGAGCAGTACTTC
NA	NA	TRBV2	TRBJ1-3	CASSERGSDRNTIYF	TGTGCCAGCAGTGAAAGGGGGAGTGATAGAAACACCATATATTTT
NA	TRBD1	TRBV10-3	TRBJ1-1	CAISWTGALNTEAFF	TGTGCCATCAGTTGGACAGGGGCGTTGAACACTGAAGCTTTCTTT
NA	NA	TRBV7-9	TRBJ2-3	CASSLAGGADTQYF	TGTGCCAGCAGCTTAGCGGGGGGTGCAGATACGCAGTATTTT
few	NA	TRBV6-5	TRBJ1-5	CASRRDSNQPQHF	TGTGCCAGCAGGAGAGATAGCAATCAGCCCCAGCATTTT
NA	TRBD2	TRBV4-1	TRBJ2-3	CASSQAGGDTQYF	TGCGCCAGCAGCCAAGCGGGAGGGGATACGCAGTATTTT
NA	NA	TRBV9	TRBJ1-4	CASSSRVESREELFF	TGTGCCAGCAGCTCTCGTGTGGAATCGAGGGAGGAACTGTTTTTT
NA	NA	TRBV28	TRBJ1-1	CASSGQNTEAFF	TGTGCCAGCAGCGGACAGAACACTGAAGCTTTCTTT
NA	TRBD1	TRBV6-1	TRBJ1-4	CASRPGTGGEKLFF	TGTGCCAGCAGACCCGGGACAGGGGGGGAAAAACTGTTTTTT
NA	NA	TRBV28	TRBJ2-5	CASSGRGETQYF	TGTGCCAGCTCCGGTAGGGGGGAGACCCAGTACTTC
NA	TRBD2	TRBV5-1	TRBJ2-5	CASSATGTTQETQYF	TGCGCCAGCAGCGCGACCGGGACTACTCAAGAGACCCAGTACTTC
once	NA	TRBV5-1	TRBJ2-4	CASRASGSSKNIQYF	TGCGCCAGCAGGGCTTCGGGTTCTAGCAAAAACATTCAGTACTTC
NA	TRBD1	TRBV29-1	TRBJ1-2	CSVPQGAGYGYTF	TGCAGCGTTCCCCAGGGGGCTGGCTATGGCTACACCTTC
NA	NA	TRBV10-3	TRBJ1-5	CAPTPNKHNQPQHF	TGTGCCCCCACCCCGAACAAACACAATCAGCCCCAGCATTTT
NA	NA	TRBV4-1	TRBJ2-2	CASSQDLTNGELFF	TGCGCCAGCAGCCAAGATTTAACTAACGGGGAGCTGTTTTTT
NA	TRBD2	TRBV27	TRBJ2-2	CASSPRLLTGGTGELFF	TGTGCCAGCAGTCCACGGTTGCTAACGGGAGGGACCGGGGAGCTGTTTTTT
NA	NA	TRBV30	TRBJ1-3	CAWSGTDGNTIYF	TGTGCCTGGAGTGGGACTGATGGGAACACCATATATTTT
NA	NA	TRBV6-6	TRBJ1-5	CASADSWNQPQHF	TGTGCCAGCGCGGACAGTTGGAATCAGCCCCAGCATTTT
NA	NA	TRBV19	TRBJ2-3	CASRRGAWTDTQYF	TGTGCCAGTAGACGAGGAGCGTGGACAGATACGCAGTATTTT
few	TRBD1	TRBV5-6	TRBJ2-7	CASSQVGTGGYEQYF	TGTGCCAGCAGCCAGGTAGGGACAGGGGGCTACGAGCAGTACTTC